This TCR beta chain was profiled in a study of blood T cell repertoires in COVID-19. This CDR3 comprises 13 residues. Trimming cost V 9 bases and J 1 base, with 10 bases left between them. Looked up from germline, CDR1 is WSHSY and CDR2 is SAAADI. Per the original methods: The authors estimated nucleated cell counts from reference gene primer amplification. This table comes from immunoSEQ multiplex PCR, and its TCRdb copy is limited to in-frame clones, with some not included. The V and J calls and clone size come from that table; D and trimming were worked out from the DNA. The data contain tens of thousands of clones, approximately 83% of them seen just once; the ten biggest clones take up approximately 6.7%.

The specimen was peripheral blood. The chain links TRBV10-2 to TRBJ1-5, with D perhaps matching TRBD1 (6 bases). The receptor was isolated from a man between 60 and 75 years old with acute or convalescent COVID-19. CDR3 DNA: TGCGCCAGTGCCAGGGGAAGCAATCAGCCCCAGCATTTT. It specifies CASARGSNQPQHF.